The 9 T cell receptor beta chains below come from one sample, sequenced in a study of cytomegalovirus exposure and HLA in healthy donors. The PCR used 60 Vbeta and 13 Jbeta primers. Profiling relied on immunoSEQ multiplex PCR, and the TCRdb table lists in-frame clones only, not all of them. The sample carries 150,000 or so clones, roughly four fifths recorded once. The sample consisted of PBMCs. The receptors derive from a man between 45 and 60 years old in good health and CMV-seropositive.

This clone was counted between two and nine times. The gene calls are TRBV5-4 and TRBJ2-3, with TRBD2 matching over 8 bases. V lost 4 bases, J lost 2 bases, and 9 bases stayed unmatched. The CDR3 loop spans 16 amino acids. CDR1 and CDR2 (germline): SGHNT, YYREEE (reference sequence). The CDR3 DNA follows: TGTGCCAGCAGCCCGGGAGGGGCGCAGACCACAGATACGCAGTATTTT. It translates to CASSPGGAQTTDTQYF.

The chain recombines TRBV7-3 with TRBJ2-3, with TRBD2 matching 7 bases. Germline V gene sequence: CDR1 SGHTA, CDR2 FQGTGA. V shed 5 bases, J shed 1 base, and the junction held 6 bases outside the gene matches. There are 15 residues in the CDR3. The CDR3 spells CASSPSGSRTDTQYF. Written as DNA, the CDR3 is TGTGCCAGCAGCCCTAGCGGATCGCGCACAGATACGCAGTATTTT.

V and J are TRBV30 and TRBJ1-1; 9 bases match TRBD1. Germline V gives CDR1 GTSNPN, CDR2 SVGIG (reference sequence). The CDR3 has 14 residues. Trimming removed 4 bases from V and 3 bases from J; junction bases left unmatched: 6. The CDR3 DNA follows: TGTGCCTGGATGGGGGGACAGGGTTACACTGAAGCTTTCTTT. The encoded protein is CAWMGGQGYTEAFF.

This clone showed up just a few times. The V call is TRBV6-4, the J call TRBJ2-1, with D hard to call. The CDR3 totals 12 residues. With 9 bases removed from V and 6 bases from J, the gap between germline ends came to 12 bases. CDR1 is MRHNA, CDR2 SNTAGT, per germline. CDR3 sequence reads: CARPQLPNEQFF. The CDR3 nucleotides are TGTGCCAGACCCCAACTCCCCAATGAGCAGTTCTTC.

The J gene is TRBJ2-5, the V gene TRBV7-3; TRBD1 aligns across 8 bases. V trimming: 1 base; J trimming: 1 base; junction bases outside the gene matches: 5. CDR1 is SGHTA, CDR2 FQGTGA, per germline. The CDR3 has 16 amino acids. The CDR3 coding sequence is TGTGCCAGCAGCTTAAGGACAGGGAGATCCCAAGAGACCCAGTACTTC. Translating it yields CASSLRTGRSQETQYF.

The CDR3 nucleotides read TGTGCCAGCAGTGAAAAGGTAGCGGGGTACACAGATACGCAGTATTTT. Protein product: CASSEKVAGYTDTQYF. The J gene is TRBJ2-3, the V gene TRBV6-1; 8 bases are a match to TRBD2. Germline V CDR1 and CDR2: MNHNS, SASEGT. The V segment lost 2 bases and the J segment 2 bases; nucleotides outside the gene matches: 6. CDR3 length: 16 amino acids.

The chain joins TRBV5-4 to TRBJ2-3; 7 nucleotides agree with TRBD2. Trimming removed 0 bases from V and 4 bases from J; junction bases left unmatched: 11. The CDR3 contains 17 residues. CDR1 SGHNT and CDR2 YYREEE come from the germline V gene (reference sequence). For the CDR3, the DNA is TGTGCCAGCAGCTTGGCCTTCACTAGCGAGGGGCCAGATACGCAGTATTTT. It is translated as CASSLAFTSEGPDTQYF.

DNA of the CDR3: TGTGCCAGCAGCCCTGGGACTAGCGGGGGGTACAATGAGCAGTTCTTC. Residues: CASSPGTSGGYNEQFF. V and J are TRBV9 and TRBJ2-1; 15 bases are a match to TRBD2. Per germline, CDR1 SGDLS and CDR2 YYNGEE. This CDR3 spans 16 amino acids. V lost 4 bases and J lost 4; bases outside the gene matches: 3.

This rearrangement joins TRBV10-3 to TRBJ2-3; 15 bases align to TRBD2. This CDR3 has 17 amino acids. With V trimmed by 5 bases and J by 5 bases, 8 bases remained unmatched. Germline V gene sequence: CDR1 ENHRY, CDR2 SYGVKD. This chain's CDR3 is CAISFRTSGGELDTQYF. CDR3 coding DNA: TGTGCCATCAGTTTCCGGACTAGCGGGGGGGAATTAGATACGCAGTATTTT.